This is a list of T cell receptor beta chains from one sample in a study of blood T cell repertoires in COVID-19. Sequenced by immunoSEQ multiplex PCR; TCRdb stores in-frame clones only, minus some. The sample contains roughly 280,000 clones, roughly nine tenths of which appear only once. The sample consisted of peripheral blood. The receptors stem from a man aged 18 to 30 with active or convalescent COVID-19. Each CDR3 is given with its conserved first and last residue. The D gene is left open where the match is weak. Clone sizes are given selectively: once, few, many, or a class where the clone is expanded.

CDR3 DNA: TGTGCCAGCAGCGCTCAACATCTCCGGGACAGCGGAAACACCATATATTTT
CDR3 protein: CASSAQHLRDSGNTIYF
clone size: NA
J gene: TRBJ1-3
V gene: TRBV11-2
D gene: TRBD1

CDR3 DNA: TGTGCCAGCAGGCCGAGTGTGGGGCGGGATATCGGGACCCAGTACTTC
CDR3 protein: CASRPSVGRDIGTQYF
clone size: once
J gene: TRBJ2-5
V gene: TRBV5-8
D gene: NA

CDR3 DNA: TGTGCCAGCAGTCTCGTGGGCGGGGGACTAGCGGGGTTACAGTACGAGCAGTACTTC
CDR3 protein: CASSLVGGGLAGLQYEQYF
clone size: NA
J gene: TRBJ2-7
V gene: TRBV28
D gene: TRBD2

CDR3 DNA: TGTGCCAGCGGTCAGGGGTGGGGGGATACGCAGTATTTT
CDR3 protein: CASGQGWGDTQYF
clone size: NA
J gene: TRBJ2-3
V gene: TRBV27
D gene: NA

CDR3 DNA: TGTGCCAGCAGCTTAGAGGCGGGAAGTTTCCGCAATGAGCAGTTCTTC
CDR3 protein: CASSLEAGSFRNEQFF
clone size: NA
J gene: TRBJ2-1
V gene: TRBV11-3
D gene: NA

CDR3 DNA: TGTGCCAGCGCCGGGGACAGGGTCTCCTACGAGCAGTACTTC
CDR3 protein: CASAGDRVSYEQYF
clone size: NA
J gene: TRBJ2-7
V gene: TRBV2
D gene: TRBD1

CDR3 DNA: TGCGCCAGCAGCAAGACGGGGATTGACTATGGCTACACCTTC
CDR3 protein: CASSKTGIDYGYTF
clone size: NA
J gene: TRBJ1-2
V gene: TRBV5-1
D gene: NA

CDR3 DNA: TGTGCCAGCAGTCCGAAACTTACCCAGCCCCAGCATTTT
CDR3 protein: CASSPKLTQPQHF
clone size: NA
J gene: TRBJ1-5
V gene: TRBV6-2/TRBV6-3
D gene: NA

CDR3 DNA: TGTGCCTCCATATACAGGGATTTGAATTCACCCCTCCACTTT
CDR3 protein: CASIYRDLNSPLHF
clone size: NA
J gene: TRBJ1-6
V gene: TRBV2
D gene: NA

CDR3 DNA: TGCGCCAGCAGCCATGGGGCGATAGGCACCGGGGAGCTGTTTTTT
CDR3 protein: CASSHGAIGTGELFF
clone size: NA
J gene: TRBJ2-2
V gene: TRBV4-1
D gene: NA

CDR3 DNA: TGTGCCAGCAGCCAAGAGGGAGGGGTCAATCAGCCCCAGCATTTT
CDR3 protein: CASSQEGGVNQPQHF
clone size: NA
J gene: TRBJ1-5
V gene: TRBV3-1/TRBV3-2
D gene: NA

CDR3 DNA: TGTGCCAGTAGTAGAACAGAGACCGGGGAGCTGTTTTTT
CDR3 protein: CASSRTETGELFF
clone size: NA
J gene: TRBJ2-2
V gene: TRBV19
D gene: NA

CDR3 DNA: TGTGCCAGCAGCTTAGGTCTGTTCGGAAACACCATATATTTT
CDR3 protein: CASSLGLFGNTIYF
clone size: NA
J gene: TRBJ1-3
V gene: TRBV13
D gene: NA

CDR3 DNA: TGTGCCAGCAGTCCGCCGCAGGCGGGTAACTATGGCTACACCTTC
CDR3 protein: CASSPPQAGNYGYTF
clone size: NA
J gene: TRBJ1-2
V gene: TRBV6-5
D gene: NA

CDR3 DNA: TGTGCCAGCAGTTTAACGGGCGGGGGCTCCTACAATGAGCAGTTCTTC
CDR3 protein: CASSLTGGGSYNEQFF
clone size: once
J gene: TRBJ2-1
V gene: TRBV28
D gene: TRBD2

CDR3 DNA: TGTGCCAGCACTATTTCCGGGACAGGCAATCAGCCCCAGCATTTT
CDR3 protein: CASTISGTGNQPQHF
clone size: NA
J gene: TRBJ1-5
V gene: TRBV27
D gene: TRBD1

CDR3 DNA: TGTGCCAGCAGCTTGGGGGACTCTGGGGTCAACGTCCTGACTTTC
CDR3 protein: CASSLGDSGVNVLTF
clone size: NA
J gene: TRBJ2-6
V gene: TRBV5-8
D gene: NA

CDR3 DNA: TGTGCCAGCAGCCAAGACCAAGGGAGCAGGGAGCAGTTCTTC
CDR3 protein: CASSQDQGSREQFF
clone size: NA
J gene: TRBJ2-1
V gene: TRBV3-1/TRBV3-2
D gene: NA

CDR3 DNA: TGCGCCAGCAGCTTGACCCGCGGGGAGACCCAGTACTTC
CDR3 protein: CASSLTRGETQYF
clone size: NA
J gene: TRBJ2-5
V gene: TRBV5-1
D gene: NA

CDR3 DNA: TGCAGCGTCGCTCGGGGGGAGGCTCATGGCTACACCTTC
CDR3 protein: CSVARGEAHGYTF
clone size: NA
J gene: TRBJ1-2
V gene: TRBV29-1
D gene: NA

CDR3 DNA: TGTGCCAGCAGACTCGGAGAGACCCAGTACTTC
CDR3 protein: CASRLGETQYF
clone size: NA
J gene: TRBJ2-5
V gene: TRBV7-2
D gene: NA

CDR3 DNA: TGTGCCAGTAGTTCCCGCCCGACAGGGAATAGCAATCAGCCCCAGCATTTT
CDR3 protein: CASSSRPTGNSNQPQHF
clone size: few
J gene: TRBJ1-5
V gene: TRBV19
D gene: TRBD1

CDR3 DNA: TGTGCCAGCGGTCCCGATGGGCGATATCAGCCCCAGCATTTT
CDR3 protein: CASGPDGRYQPQHF
clone size: NA
J gene: TRBJ1-5
V gene: TRBV2
D gene: NA

CDR3 DNA: TGTGCCAGCAGTCACGACAGGGGGGATTACAATGAGCAGTTCTTC
CDR3 protein: CASSHDRGDYNEQFF
clone size: NA
J gene: TRBJ2-1
V gene: TRBV27
D gene: TRBD1

CDR3 DNA: TGTGCCAGTAAGGCGGGGCCCACAGATACGCAGTATTTT
CDR3 protein: CASKAGPTDTQYF
clone size: NA
J gene: TRBJ2-3
V gene: TRBV19
D gene: NA

CDR3 DNA: TGCGCCAGCAGCTCGGTACCGGGACAGGGAGACGAGCAGTACTTC
CDR3 protein: CASSSVPGQGDEQYF
clone size: NA
J gene: TRBJ2-7
V gene: TRBV5-1
D gene: TRBD1

CDR3 DNA: TGTGCCAGCCATCTTAGGGCGGGGAGCTCCTACAATGAGCAGTTCTTC
CDR3 protein: CASHLRAGSSYNEQFF
clone size: NA
J gene: TRBJ2-1
V gene: TRBV7-8
D gene: NA

CDR3 DNA: TGTGCCAGCAGCTACATGGCGCTAGCGGGCGACGAGCAGTACTTC
CDR3 protein: CASSYMALAGDEQYF
clone size: NA
J gene: TRBJ2-7
V gene: TRBV5-4
D gene: TRBD2